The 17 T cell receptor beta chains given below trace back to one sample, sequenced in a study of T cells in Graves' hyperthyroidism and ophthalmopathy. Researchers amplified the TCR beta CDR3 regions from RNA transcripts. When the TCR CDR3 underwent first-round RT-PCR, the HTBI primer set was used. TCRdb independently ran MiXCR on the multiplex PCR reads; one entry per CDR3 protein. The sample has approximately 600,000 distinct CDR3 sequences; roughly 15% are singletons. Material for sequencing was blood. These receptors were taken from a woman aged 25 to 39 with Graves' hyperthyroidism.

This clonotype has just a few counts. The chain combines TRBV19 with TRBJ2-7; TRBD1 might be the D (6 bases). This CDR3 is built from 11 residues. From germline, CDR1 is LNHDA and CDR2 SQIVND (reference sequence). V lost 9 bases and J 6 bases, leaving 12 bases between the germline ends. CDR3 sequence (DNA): TGTGCCAGCAAACAGGGTGTCGAGCAGTACTTC. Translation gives CASKQGVEQYF.

The CDR3 DNA reads as TGTGCCAGCGGGCCTCTGGACCGCAATTCACCCCTCCACTTT. Translation gives CASGPLDRNSPLHF. The gene calls are TRBV6-1 and TRBJ1-6, with unresolved D. The germline CDR1 and CDR2 sequences are MNHNS and SASEGT. This CDR3 contains 14 residues. Trimming shortened V by 8 bases and J by 7 bases, and 15 bases separated the two germline ends.

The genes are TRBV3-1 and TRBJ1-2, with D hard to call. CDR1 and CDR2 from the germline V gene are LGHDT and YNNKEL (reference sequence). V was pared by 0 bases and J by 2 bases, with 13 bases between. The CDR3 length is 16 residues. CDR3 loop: CASSQDRALLNYGYTF. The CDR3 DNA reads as TGTGCCAGCAGCCAAGATAGAGCTCTCTTAAACTATGGCTACACCTTC.

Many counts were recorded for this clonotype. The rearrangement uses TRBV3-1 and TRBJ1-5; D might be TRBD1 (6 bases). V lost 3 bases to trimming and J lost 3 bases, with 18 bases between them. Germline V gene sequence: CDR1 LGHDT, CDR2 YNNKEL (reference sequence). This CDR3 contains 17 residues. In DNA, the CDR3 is TGTGCCAGCAGCCAGTATAGTGGACAGTTACTCAATCAGCCCCAGCATTTT. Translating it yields CASSQYSGQLLNQPQHF. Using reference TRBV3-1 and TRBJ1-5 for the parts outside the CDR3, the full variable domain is DTAVSQTPKYLVTQMGNDKSIKCEQNLGHDTMYWYKQDSKKFLKIMFSYNNKELIINETVPNRFSPKSPDKAHLNLHINSLELGDSAVYFCASSQYSGQLLNQPQHFGDGTRLSIL.

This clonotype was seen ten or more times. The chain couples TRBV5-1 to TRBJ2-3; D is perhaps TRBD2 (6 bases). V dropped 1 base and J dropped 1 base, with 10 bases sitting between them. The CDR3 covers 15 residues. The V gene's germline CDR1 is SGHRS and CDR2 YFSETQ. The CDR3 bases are TGCGCCAGCAGCTTGCTGTCTAGCGGCACAGATACGCAGTATTTT. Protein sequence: CASSLLSSGTDTQYF.

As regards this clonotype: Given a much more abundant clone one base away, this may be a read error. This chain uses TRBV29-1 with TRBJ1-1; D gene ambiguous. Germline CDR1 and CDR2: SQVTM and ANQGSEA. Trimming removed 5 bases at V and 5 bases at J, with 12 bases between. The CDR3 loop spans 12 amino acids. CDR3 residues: CSVRLGETEAFF. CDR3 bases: TGCAGCGTTCGGCTGGGCGAGACTGAAGCTTTCTTT.

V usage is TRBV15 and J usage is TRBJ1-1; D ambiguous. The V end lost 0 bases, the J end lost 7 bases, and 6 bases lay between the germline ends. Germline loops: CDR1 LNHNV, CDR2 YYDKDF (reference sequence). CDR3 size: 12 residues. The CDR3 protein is CATSRDRGEAFF. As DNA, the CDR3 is TGTGCCACCAGCAGAGATCGGGGTGAAGCTTTCTTT.

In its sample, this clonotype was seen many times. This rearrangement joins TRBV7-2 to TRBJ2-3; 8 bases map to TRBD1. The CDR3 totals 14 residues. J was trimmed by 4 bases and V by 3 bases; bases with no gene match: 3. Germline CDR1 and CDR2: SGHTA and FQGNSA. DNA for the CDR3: TGTGCCAGCAGCTTGGACAGGGATGCAGATACGCAGTATTTT. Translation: CASSLDRDADTQYF.

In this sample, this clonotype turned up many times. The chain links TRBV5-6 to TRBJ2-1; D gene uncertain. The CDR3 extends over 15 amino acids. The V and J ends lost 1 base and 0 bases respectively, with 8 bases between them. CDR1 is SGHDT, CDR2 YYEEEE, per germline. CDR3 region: CASSLWISSYNEQFF. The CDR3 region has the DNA TGTGCCAGCAGCTTGTGGATTAGCTCCTACAATGAGCAGTTCTTC.

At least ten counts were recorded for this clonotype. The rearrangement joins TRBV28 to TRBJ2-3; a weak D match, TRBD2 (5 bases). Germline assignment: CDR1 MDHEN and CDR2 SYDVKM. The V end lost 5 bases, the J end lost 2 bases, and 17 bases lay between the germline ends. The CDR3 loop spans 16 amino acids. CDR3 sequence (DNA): TGTGCCAGCAGTCCTCCCAGCGGCCTCGCCACAGATACGCAGTATTTT. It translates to CASSPPSGLATDTQYF. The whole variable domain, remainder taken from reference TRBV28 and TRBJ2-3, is DVKVTQSSRYLVKRTGEKVFLECVQDMDHENMFWYRQDPGLGLRLIYFSYDVKMKEKGDIPEGYSVSREKKERFSLILESASTNQTSMYLCASSPPSGLATDTQYFGPGTRLTVL.

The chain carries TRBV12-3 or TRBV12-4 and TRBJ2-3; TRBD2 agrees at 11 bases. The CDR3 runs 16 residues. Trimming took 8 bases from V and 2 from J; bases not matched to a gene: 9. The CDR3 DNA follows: TGTGCCAGCCTTCCTTTACTAGCGGGAGCCACAGATACGCAGTATTTT. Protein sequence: CASLPLLAGATDTQYF.

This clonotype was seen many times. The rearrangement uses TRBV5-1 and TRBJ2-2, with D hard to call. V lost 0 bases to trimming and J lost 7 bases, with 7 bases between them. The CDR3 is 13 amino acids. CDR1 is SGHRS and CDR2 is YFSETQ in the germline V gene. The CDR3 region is CASSLALGGELFF. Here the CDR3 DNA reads TGCGCCAGCAGCTTGGCGCTCGGCGGGGAGCTGTTTTTT. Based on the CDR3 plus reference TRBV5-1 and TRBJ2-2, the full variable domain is KAGVTQTPRYLIKTRGQQVTLSCSPISGHRSVSWYQQTPGQGLQFLFEYFSETQRNKGNFPGRFSGRQFSNSRSEMNVSTLELGDSALYLCASSLALGGELFFGEGSRLTVL.

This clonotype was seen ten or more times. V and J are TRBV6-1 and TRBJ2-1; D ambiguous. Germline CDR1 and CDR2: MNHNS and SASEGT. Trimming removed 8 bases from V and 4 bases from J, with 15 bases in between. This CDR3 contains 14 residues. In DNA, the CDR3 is TGTGCCAGCTTAGGACCGACCCCGTACAATGAGCAGTTCTTC. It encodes CASLGPTPYNEQFF.

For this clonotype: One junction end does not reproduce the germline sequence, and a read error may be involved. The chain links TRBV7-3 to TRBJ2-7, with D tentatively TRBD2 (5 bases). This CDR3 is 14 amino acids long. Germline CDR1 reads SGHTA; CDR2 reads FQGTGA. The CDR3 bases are TGCGCCAGCAGCCCCTGGAGGAACTCCTACGAGCAGTACTTC. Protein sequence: CASSPWRNSYEQYF.

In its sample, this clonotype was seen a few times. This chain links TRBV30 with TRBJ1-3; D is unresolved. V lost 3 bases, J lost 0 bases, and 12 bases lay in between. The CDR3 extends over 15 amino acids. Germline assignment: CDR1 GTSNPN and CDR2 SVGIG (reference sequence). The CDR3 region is CAWRPRYDSGNTIYF. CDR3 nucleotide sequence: TGTGCCTGGAGGCCTCGTTACGACTCTGGAAACACCATATATTTT.

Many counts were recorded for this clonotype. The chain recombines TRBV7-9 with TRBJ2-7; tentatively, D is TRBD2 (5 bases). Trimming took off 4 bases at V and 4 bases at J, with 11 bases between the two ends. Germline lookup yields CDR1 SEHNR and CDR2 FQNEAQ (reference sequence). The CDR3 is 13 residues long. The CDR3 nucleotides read TGTGCCAGCAGCTCGCCGACGGGATACGAGCAGTACTTC. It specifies CASSSPTGYEQYF.

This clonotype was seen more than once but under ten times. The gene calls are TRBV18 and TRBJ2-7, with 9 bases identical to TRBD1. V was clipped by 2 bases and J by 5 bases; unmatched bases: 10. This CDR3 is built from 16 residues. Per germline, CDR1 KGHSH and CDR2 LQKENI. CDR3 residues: CASSPRPGTGWHEQYF. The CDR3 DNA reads TGTGCCAGCTCACCAAGGCCCGGGACAGGGTGGCACGAGCAGTACTTC.